These 12 T cell receptor beta chains originate from one sample sequenced in a study of cytomegalovirus exposure and HLA in healthy donors. The PCR employed 60 Vbeta primers together with 13 Jbeta primers. TCRdb keeps only in-frame clones here, not all; method: immunoSEQ multiplex PCR. Of about 120,000 clones listed, around 83% are singletons. Sample: PBMCs. The receptors come from a woman aged 55-69 years in good health and CMV-seropositive.

The V call is TRBV9, the J call TRBJ2-7; a possible D gene is TRBD2 (6 bases). Trimming left V 1 base short and J 0 bases short, with 11 bases between. Germline CDR1 reads SGDLS; CDR2 reads YYNGEE. The CDR3 loop spans 15 amino acids. CDR3 nucleotides: TGTGCCAGCAGCGTATTCTCTAGCGACTCCTACGAGCAGTACTTC. Translated, it gives CASSVFSSDSYEQYF.

This chain connects TRBV28 to TRBJ2-1, with 8 nucleotides matching TRBD1. The V gene end was trimmed by 7 bases and the J gene end by 5 bases; junction bases not matched to a gene: 10. The germline V gene has CDR1 MDHEN and CDR2 SYDVKM. This CDR3 has 15 residues. CDR3 sequence reads: CASILPGTGNNEQFF. The CDR3 bases are TGTGCCAGCATCCTTCCCGGGACAGGTAACAATGAGCAGTTCTTC.

The chain couples TRBV5-4 to TRBJ1-2; D possibly corresponds to TRBD1 (6 bases). There are 14 residues in the CDR3. Trimming pared 4 bases from V and 7 bases from J, leaving 17 bases between. CDR1 and CDR2 from the germline V gene are SGHNT and YYREEE (reference sequence). This CDR3 reads CASSQPFAQGGYTF. Written as DNA, the CDR3 is TGTGCCAGCAGCCAGCCCTTCGCACAGGGTGGCTACACCTTC.

This chain connects TRBV13 to TRBJ2-7; 8 nucleotides match TRBD1. V shed 4 bases, J shed 3 bases, and the junction held 14 bases outside the gene matches. This CDR3 is built from 17 residues. Germline CDR1 reads PRHDT; CDR2 reads FYEKMQ (reference sequence). CDR3 protein: CASSSRVQGAKYYEQYF. The CDR3 DNA sequence: TGTGCCAGCAGCTCCCGAGTGCAGGGGGCGAAGTACTACGAGCAGTACTTC.

The chain carries TRBV5-1 and TRBJ2-1; tentatively, D is TRBD2 (6 bases). Germline V lookup: CDR1 SGHRS, CDR2 YFSETQ. The CDR3 sequence is 17 residues long. V lost 0 bases to trimming and J lost 6 bases, with 19 bases between them. CDR3 DNA sequence: TGCGCCAGCAGCTTGGGTATTAGCGCGGGACGTAGCAATGAGCAGTTCTTC. Translating it yields CASSLGISAGRSNEQFF.

This clone was observed a single time. The chain uses TRBV5-6 and TRBJ1-4, with a possible D match to TRBD1 (5 bases). CDR1 is SGHDT, CDR2 YYEEEE, per germline. The V gene lost 7 bases and the J gene lost 4 bases, with 23 bases spanning the gap. The CDR3 runs to 17 residues. The CDR3: CASGGAQLRNNNEKLFF. The CDR3 region has the DNA TGTGCCAGCGGCGGGGCCCAACTCAGGAACAATAATGAAAAACTGTTTTTT.

The gene calls are TRBV5-5 and TRBJ1-4; unclear D gene. CDR3 length: 18 amino acids. Trimming took off 4 bases at V and 0 bases at J, with 19 bases between the two ends. Germline V lookup: CDR1 SGHKS, CDR2 YYEKEE (reference sequence). The CDR3 sequence: CASSTTTLDSATNEKLFF. In nucleotides, the CDR3 is TGTGCCAGCAGCACTACTACCCTTGACTCCGCAACTAATGAAAAACTGTTTTTT.

The CDR3 nucleotides read TGTGCCAGCAGCTTTACAGGGCGCAGGGATCATGAGCAGTTCTTC. Amino acid sequence: CASSFTGRRDHEQFF. The chain has TRBV7-3 and TRBJ2-1, with a possible D match to TRBD1 (6 bases). From germline, CDR1 is SGHTA and CDR2 FQGTGA. The germline V and J ends were trimmed by 3 bases and 8 bases, with 17 bases remaining between them. CDR3 length: 15 amino acids. The whole variable domain, remainder taken from reference TRBV7-3 and TRBJ2-1, is GAGVSQTPSNKVTEKGKYVELRCDPISGHTALYWYRQSLGQGPEFLIYFQGTGAADDSGLPNDRFFAVRPEGSVSTLKIQRTERGDSAVYLCASSFTGRRDHEQFFGPGTRLTVL.

The chain carries TRBV30 and TRBJ2-3; the D is unclear. CDR1 is GTSNPN, CDR2 SVGIG, per germline (reference sequence). The CDR3 is 14 amino acids. V was shortened by 3 bases and J by 6 bases, with 16 bases between the two germline ends. CDR3: CAWRRSVVSDTQYF. The CDR3 bases are TGTGCCTGGAGGAGGTCGGTGGTCTCGGATACGCAGTATTTT.

This clone was seen only once. The chain is built from TRBV18 and TRBJ2-3, with 8 bases matching TRBD2. V shed 8 bases and J 2 bases; nucleotides not matched to a gene: 9. The CDR3 extends over 15 amino acids. Per germline, CDR1 KGHSH and CDR2 LQKENI. CDR3 sequence (DNA): TGTGCCAGCCTACGGGGGGGACTTCTCACAGATACGCAGTATTTT. Protein sequence: CASLRGGLLTDTQYF.

V gene TRBV5-1 combines with J gene TRBJ2-5, with D uncertain. The DNA end lines up better with TRBJ2-7; the J call may be wrong. The CDR3 loop spans 16 amino acids. The germline V gene encodes CDR1 SGHRS and CDR2 YFSETQ. CDR3 DNA: TGCGCCAGCAGCCCGGTCTCCGCGGAGACCCACTACGAGCAGTACTTC. This sequence encodes CASSPVSAETHYEQYF.

The chain couples TRBV7-2 to TRBJ2-1, with D possibly TRBD2 on 5 matching bases. The length of the CDR3 is 14 residues. V was cut by 0 bases and J by 6 bases, with 9 bases left in between. Germline V gene data show CDR1 as SGHTA and CDR2 as FQGNSA. DNA for the CDR3: TGTGCCAGCAGCTTAGCGATCACTAGCAATGAGCAGTTCTTC. Residues: CASSLAITSNEQFF.